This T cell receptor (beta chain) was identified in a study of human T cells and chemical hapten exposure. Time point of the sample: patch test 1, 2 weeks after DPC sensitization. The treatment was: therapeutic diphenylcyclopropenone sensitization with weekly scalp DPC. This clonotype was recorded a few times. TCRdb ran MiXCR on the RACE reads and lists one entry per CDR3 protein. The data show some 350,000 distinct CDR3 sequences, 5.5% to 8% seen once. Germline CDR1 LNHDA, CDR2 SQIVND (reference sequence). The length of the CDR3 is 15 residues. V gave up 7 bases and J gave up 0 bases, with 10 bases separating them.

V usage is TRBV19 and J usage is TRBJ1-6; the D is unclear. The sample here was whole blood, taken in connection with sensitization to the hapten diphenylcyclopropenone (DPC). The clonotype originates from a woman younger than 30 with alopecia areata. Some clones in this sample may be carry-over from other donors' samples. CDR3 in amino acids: CASNEISSYNSPLHF. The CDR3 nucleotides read TGTGCCAGTAATGAAATCAGCTCCTATAATTCACCCCTCCACTTT. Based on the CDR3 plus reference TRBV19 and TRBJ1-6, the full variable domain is DGGITQSPKYLFRKEGQNVTLSCEQNLNHDAMYWYRQDPGQGLRLIYYSQIVNDFQKGDIAEGYSVSREKKESFPLTVTSAQKNPTAFYLCASNEISSYNSPLHFGNGTRLTVT.